The clone carrying this TCR beta chain was counted a few times. What it binds is not known. With 4 bases removed from V and 4 bases from J, the gap between germline ends came to 7 bases. The CDR3 totals 13 residues. Germline CDR1 SEHNR, CDR2 FQNEAQ (reference sequence). Individual cDNA molecules (in the library) carried attached unique molecular identifiers. TCRdb ran MiXCR on the RACE reads and lists one entry per CDR3 protein. Of more than 75,000 distinct CDR3 sequences in the sample, about 8.6% were seen once. This sample is drawn from a study of human T cells and chemical hapten exposure. Study-wide findings and caveats: After DPC sensitization, TCRs above 1 in 1000 frequency showed no change.

Time point reported: healthy volunteer bleed at 6 weeks. It was unfractionated whole blood from which total RNA was extracted. Sequenced sample: whole blood. This sequence was found in a male donor in good health. Some clones in this sample may be carry-over from other donors' samples. The chain joins TRBV7-9 to TRBJ1-4; a weak D match, TRBD1 (5 bases). CDR3 nucleotides: TGTGCCAGCAGCTCTGACAGTAATGAAAAACTGTTTTTT. Translating it yields CASSSDSNEKLFF.